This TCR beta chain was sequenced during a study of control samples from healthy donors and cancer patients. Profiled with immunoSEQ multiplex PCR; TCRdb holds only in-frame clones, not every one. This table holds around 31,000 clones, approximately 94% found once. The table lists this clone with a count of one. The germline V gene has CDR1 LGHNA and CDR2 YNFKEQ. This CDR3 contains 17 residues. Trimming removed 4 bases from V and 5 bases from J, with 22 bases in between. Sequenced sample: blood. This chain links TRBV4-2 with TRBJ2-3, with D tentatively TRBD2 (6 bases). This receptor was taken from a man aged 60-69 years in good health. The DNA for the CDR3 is TGTGCCAGCAGCCGCTCGGGGCCCGGGACTTTCTTAGATACGCAGTATTTT. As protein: CASSRSGPGTFLDTQYF.